A single sample is the source of the 10 T cell receptor beta chains below, sequenced in a study of human thymus T cells. Repertoires were generated with immunoSEQ multiplex PCR, while TCRdb's copy carries only in-frame clones and drops some. The sample lists 100,000 to 150,000 clones, around 94% occurring once. Corrective cardiac surgery supplied the resected thymus tissue. The source material was thymus tissue. These receptors came from a boy under two years old with a congenital heart defect but otherwise immunologically healthy.

The chain joins TRBV30 to TRBJ1-2; no clear D gene. V lost 1 base and J lost 3, with 15 bases in between. The germline V gene has CDR1 GTSNPN and CDR2 SVGIG (reference sequence). This CDR3 contains 15 residues. CDR3 bases: TGTGCCTGGAGTGCGGATGAACAGCTGGACTATGGCTACACCTTC. Protein: CAWSADEQLDYGYTF.

This clone appeared a single time. This chain uses TRBV5-1 with TRBJ1-2; 9 nucleotides match TRBD1. Germline-derived CDR1 and CDR2 are SGHRS and YFSETQ. The CDR3 spans 14 residues. The V gene end was trimmed by 5 bases and the J gene end by 4 bases; junction bases not matched to a gene: 6. The CDR3: CASSRDRETYGYTF. The CDR3 DNA sequence: TGCGCCAGCAGTCGGGACAGGGAGACCTATGGCTACACCTTC.

The V call is TRBV11-3, the J call TRBJ2-3, with 7 bases fitting TRBD2. CDR3 length equals 16 residues. Trimming took 1 base from V and 0 from J; bases not matched to a gene: 4. CDR1 and CDR2 (germline): SGHNT, YENEEA. DNA for the CDR3: TGTGCCAGCAGCTTAGCACCGGGGGGTAGCACAGATACGCAGTATTTT. It yields the protein CASSLAPGGSTDTQYF.

The chain employs TRBV27 and TRBJ1-2; D not resolved. There are 15 residues in the CDR3. Germline loops: CDR1 MNHEY, CDR2 SMNVEV (reference sequence). V shed 3 bases and J shed 10 bases, with 21 bases lying between them. The CDR3 DNA reads TGTGCCAGCAGTTTTCAGGTTGCGGAACCCAGAACCTACACCTTC. Translating it yields CASSFQVAEPRTYTF.

The V call is TRBV19, the J call TRBJ2-5; unclear D gene. Trimming stripped 0 bases from V and 5 bases from J, with 4 bases between. The CDR3 loop spans 12 amino acids. Germline loops: CDR1 LNHDA, CDR2 SQIVND (reference sequence). The CDR3 nucleotides are TGTGCCAGTAGTATAGATCACGAGACCCAGTACTTC. This gives the protein CASSIDHETQYF.

The chain is built from TRBV4-1 and TRBJ2-5, with 8 bases identical to TRBD1. J lost 0 bases, V lost 4 bases, and 4 bases had no gene match. Looked up from germline, CDR1 is MGHRA and CDR2 is YSYEKL. The length of the CDR3 is 15 residues. CDR3: CASSLNRGYQETQYF. The CDR3 DNA is TGCGCCAGCAGCCTGAACAGGGGGTACCAAGAGACCCAGTACTTC.

The chain is built from TRBV30 and TRBJ1-2; tentative D call: TRBD1 (5 bases). Germline lookup yields CDR1 GTSNPN and CDR2 SVGIG (reference sequence). The CDR3 is 11 residues long. Trimming removed 5 bases from V and 5 bases from J, with 9 bases in between. This CDR3 reads CAWRGVYGYTF. The CDR3 coding sequence is TGTGCCTGGCGGGGGGTTTATGGCTACACCTTC.

In this sample, this clone turned up once. This rearrangement joins TRBV7-2 to TRBJ2-3; 8 bases match TRBD2. This CDR3 region has 12 residues. Trimming at V came to 2 bases and at J to 14 bases, leaving 6 bases not matched to a gene. Per the germline V gene, CDR1 is SGHTA and CDR2 is FQGNSA. CDR3 sequence (DNA): TGTGCCAGCAGCTTATCTTCAGCGGGGGTGTATTTT. Its protein product is CASSLSSAGVYF.

This clone was seen a handful of times. V is TRBV6-1 and J is TRBJ1-6; 7 nucleotides match TRBD1. The CDR3 contains 15 residues. Trimming removed 1 base from V and 7 bases from J; junction bases left unmatched: 4. Per the germline V gene, CDR1 is MNHNS and CDR2 is SASEGT. The chain's CDR3 is CASSEEGAVNSPLHF. The CDR3 region has the DNA TGTGCCAGCAGTGAAGAGGGGGCTGTGAATTCACCCCTCCACTTT.

V is TRBV6-5 and J is TRBJ2-1; 7 bases match TRBD2. The CDR3 extends over 16 amino acids. Trimming cost V 4 bases and J 2 bases; bases outside gene matches: 8. Germline CDR1 is MNHEY and CDR2 is SVGAGI. The CDR3: CASSSLASPTYNEQFF. DNA for the CDR3: TGTGCCAGCAGTTCACTAGCGAGCCCGACCTACAATGAGCAGTTCTTC.